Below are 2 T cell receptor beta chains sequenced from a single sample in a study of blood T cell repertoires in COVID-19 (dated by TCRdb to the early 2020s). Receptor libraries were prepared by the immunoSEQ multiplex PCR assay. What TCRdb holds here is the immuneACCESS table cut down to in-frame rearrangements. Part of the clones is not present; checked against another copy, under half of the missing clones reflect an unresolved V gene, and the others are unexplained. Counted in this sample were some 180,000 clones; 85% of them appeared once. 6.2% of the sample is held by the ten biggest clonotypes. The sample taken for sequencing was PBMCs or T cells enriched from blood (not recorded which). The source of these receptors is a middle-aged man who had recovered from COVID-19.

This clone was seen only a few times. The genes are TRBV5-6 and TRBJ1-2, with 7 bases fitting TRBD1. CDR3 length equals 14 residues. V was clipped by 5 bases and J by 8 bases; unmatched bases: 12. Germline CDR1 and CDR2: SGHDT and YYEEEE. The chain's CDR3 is CASSSIQGMGGYTF. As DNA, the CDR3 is TGTGCCAGCAGTTCCATACAGGGGATGGGAGGCTACACCTTC.

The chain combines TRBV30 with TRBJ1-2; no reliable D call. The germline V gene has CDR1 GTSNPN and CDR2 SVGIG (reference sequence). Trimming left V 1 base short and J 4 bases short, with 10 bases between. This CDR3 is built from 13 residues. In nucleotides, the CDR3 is TGTGCCTGGAGTGATGCGGGGTCCTATGGCTACACCTTC. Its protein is CAWSDAGSYGYTF.